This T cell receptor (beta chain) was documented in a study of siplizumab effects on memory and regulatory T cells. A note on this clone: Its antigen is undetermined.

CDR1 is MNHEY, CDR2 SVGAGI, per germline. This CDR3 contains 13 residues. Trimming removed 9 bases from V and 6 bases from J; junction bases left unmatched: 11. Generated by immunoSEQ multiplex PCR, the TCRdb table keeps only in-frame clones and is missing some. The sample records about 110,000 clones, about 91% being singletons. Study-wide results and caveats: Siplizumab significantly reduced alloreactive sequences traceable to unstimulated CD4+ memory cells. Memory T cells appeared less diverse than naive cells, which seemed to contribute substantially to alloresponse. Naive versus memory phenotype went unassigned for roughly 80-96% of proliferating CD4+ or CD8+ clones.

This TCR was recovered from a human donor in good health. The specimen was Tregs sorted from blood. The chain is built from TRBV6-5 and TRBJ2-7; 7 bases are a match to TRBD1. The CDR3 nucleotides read TGTGCCAGTCGACAGGGAGACGTAACCGAGCAGTACTTC. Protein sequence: CASRQGDVTEQYF.